The 14 T cell receptor beta chains below all came from one sample that was sequenced in a study of long-term antiretroviral therapy in people with HIV. They ran version v3.0 of the immunoSEQ assay at survey level. Produced via immunoSEQ multiplex PCR; TCRdb's table is partial and in-frame only. The table records 24,000 or so clones, 70% to 80% of them present only once. The sample consisted of unsorted PBMCs, taken 1.2 years after starting antiretroviral therapy. The receptors shown here come from a woman in her 40s with HIV.

This chain joins TRBV19 and TRBJ2-7; D is undetermined. CDR1 is LNHDA and CDR2 is SQIVND in the germline V gene (reference sequence). V gave up 5 bases and J gave up 1 base, with 6 bases separating them. The CDR3 runs to 12 residues. CDR3 nucleotide sequence: TGTGCCAGTAGTCCGTCGTCCTACGAGCAGTACTTC. Translated, it gives CASSPSSYEQYF.

CDR3 DNA sequence: TGTGCCAGCAGCGCTGGACAGGGCTACGACGAGCAGTACTTC. Protein product: CASSAGQGYDEQYF. The rearrangement links TRBV9 to TRBJ2-7; 8 nucleotides agree with TRBD1. CDR1 is SGDLS, CDR2 YYNGEE, per germline. This CDR3 has 14 amino acids. V trimming: 3 bases; J trimming: 5 bases; junction bases outside the gene matches: 7.

This clone appeared once. V gene TRBV2 combines with J gene TRBJ2-7, with no clear D. V was cut by 4 bases and J by 3 bases, with 16 bases left in between. CDR1 and CDR2 from the germline V gene are SNHLY and FYNNEI. The CDR3 has 15 amino acids. DNA for the CDR3: TGTGCCAGCAGTGGTTTTCGGCAGACCCACTACGAGCAGTACTTC. Translated, it gives CASSGFRQTHYEQYF.

This chain uses TRBV6-5 with TRBJ1-1; D is possibly TRBD1 (5 bases). V lost 2 bases to trimming and J lost 7 bases, with 14 bases between them. The CDR3 is 14 amino acids. From germline, CDR1 is MNHEY and CDR2 SVGAGI. The CDR3 loop reads CASSYRGETVEAFF. The CDR3 DNA reads TGTGCCAGCAGTTACAGGGGCGAGACAGTTGAAGCTTTCTTT.

The rearrangement uses TRBV18 and TRBJ1-5; D possibly corresponds to TRBD1 (6 bases). CDR3 length equals 16 residues. Germline V gene sequence: CDR1 KGHSH, CDR2 LQKENI. Between the trimmed V and J ends, which lost 4 bases and 11 bases, there was a span of 24 bases. The CDR3 region is CASSQNFRDTGVAQHF. The CDR3 nucleotides are TGTGCCAGCTCACAAAACTTCCGGGACACGGGAGTGGCCCAGCATTTT.

The J gene is TRBJ2-3, the V gene TRBV27; D is perhaps TRBD1 (5 bases). Germline V gene data show CDR1 as MNHEY and CDR2 as SMNVEV (reference sequence). This CDR3 contains 15 residues. The germline V and J ends were trimmed by 4 bases and 5 bases, with 16 bases remaining between them. The CDR3 protein is CASSSTALAGDTQYF. The CDR3 DNA follows: TGTGCCAGCAGTTCGACAGCTTTGGCCGGAGATACGCAGTATTTT.

The J gene is TRBJ2-5, the V gene TRBV5-1; 7 bases line up with TRBD1. The CDR3 has 15 residues. Germline CDR1 SGHRS, CDR2 YFSETQ. V shed 4 bases, J shed 5 bases, and the junction held 11 bases outside the gene matches. The CDR3 DNA is TGCGCCAGCAGCGATCAGGACAGGACCTGGGAGACCCAGTACTTC. Protein product: CASSDQDRTWETQYF. The complete variable domain, with remaining parts taken from reference TRBV5-1 and TRBJ2-5, reads KAGVTQTPRYLIKTRGQQVTLSCSPISGHRSVSWYQQTPGQGLQFLFEYFSETQRNKGNFPGRFSGRQFSNSRSEMNVSTLELGDSALYLCASSDQDRTWETQYFGPGTRLLVL.

The chain employs TRBV5-6 and TRBJ1-2; 8 nucleotides agree with TRBD1. CDR1 and CDR2 (germline): SGHDT, YYEEEE. V was clipped by 3 bases and J by 5 bases; unmatched bases: 6. CDR3 length: 14 residues. The CDR3 bases are TGTGCCAGCAGCTCTGACAGGGGCCTGTATGGCTACACCTTC. Translating gives CASSSDRGLYGYTF.

V and J are TRBV5-6 and TRBJ1-2; D might be TRBD1 (5 bases). Germline CDR1 and CDR2: SGHDT and YYEEEE. V lost 0 bases to trimming and J lost 4 bases, with 16 bases between them. This CDR3 region has 16 residues. CDR3 nucleotides: TGTGCCAGCAGCTTGGTAAGGGACCACTATGGCTATGGCTACACCTTC. It translates to CASSLVRDHYGYGYTF.

The chain joins TRBV2 to TRBJ2-2; D gene unclear. This CDR3 has 12 residues. V lost 3 bases, J lost 6 bases, and 5 bases lay in between. CDR1 and CDR2 from the germline V gene are SNHLY and FYNNEI. The CDR3 DNA follows: TGTGCCAGCAGTGAGCCCCCCGGGGAGCTGTTTTTT. Translating gives CASSEPPGELFF.

This chain links TRBV20-1 with TRBJ2-7; maybe TRBD2 (7 bases). The CDR3 spans 11 residues. The V end was cut by 3 bases, the J end by 6 bases, with 9 bases between. Germline CDR1 reads DFQATT; CDR2 reads SNEGSKA (reference sequence). DNA of the CDR3: TGCAGTGCTAGGGGAGGGGGCGAGCAGTACTTC. Protein sequence: CSARGGGEQYF.

The gene calls are TRBV19 and TRBJ1-2, with D uncertain. The V gene lost 5 bases and the J gene lost 8 bases, with 15 bases spanning the gap. The CDR3 totals 13 residues. Germline CDR1 is LNHDA and CDR2 is SQIVND (reference sequence). The CDR3 sequence is CASSPRSPVGYTF. CDR3 bases: TGTGCCAGTAGTCCCCGGTCCCCTGTAGGCTACACCTTC.

The chain links TRBV5-1 to TRBJ1-6; TRBD1 might be the D (5 bases). Trimming stripped 0 bases from V and 0 bases from J, with 16 bases between. Germline CDR1 is SGHRS and CDR2 is YFSETQ. The length of the CDR3 is 19 residues. CDR3 coding DNA: TGCGCCAGCAGCTTGGGGGGCAGCAGGAAGGGCTCCTATAATTCACCCCTCCACTTT. It codes for CASSLGGSRKGSYNSPLHF. Full variable domain (rest looked up from reference TRBV5-1 and TRBJ1-6): KAGVTQTPRYLIKTRGQQVTLSCSPISGHRSVSWYQQTPGQGLQFLFEYFSETQRNKGNFPGRFSGRQFSNSRSEMNVSTLELGDSALYLCASSLGGSRKGSYNSPLHFGNGTRLTVT.

This chain joins TRBV12-5 and TRBJ2-2, with TRBD1 matching 8 bases. The germline V gene has CDR1 LGHNT and CDR2 FRNRAP. Trimming cost V 2 bases and J 0 bases; bases outside gene matches: 2. This CDR3 region has 16 residues. The CDR3: CASGLPGGSNTGELFF. The CDR3 bases are TGTGCTAGTGGTTTGCCAGGGGGCTCGAACACCGGGGAGCTGTTTTTT.